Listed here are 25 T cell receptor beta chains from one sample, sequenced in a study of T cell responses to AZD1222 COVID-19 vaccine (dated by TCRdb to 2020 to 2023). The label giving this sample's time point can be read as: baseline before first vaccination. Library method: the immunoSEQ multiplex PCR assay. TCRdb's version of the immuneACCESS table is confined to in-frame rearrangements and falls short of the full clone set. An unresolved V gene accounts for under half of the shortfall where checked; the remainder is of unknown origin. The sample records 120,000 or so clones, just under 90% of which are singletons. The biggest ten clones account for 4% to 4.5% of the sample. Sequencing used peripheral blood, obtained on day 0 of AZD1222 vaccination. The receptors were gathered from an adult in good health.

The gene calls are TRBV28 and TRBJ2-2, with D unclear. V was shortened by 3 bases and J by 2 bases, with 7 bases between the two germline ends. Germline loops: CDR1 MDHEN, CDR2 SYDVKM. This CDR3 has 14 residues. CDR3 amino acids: CASSLRQNTGELFF. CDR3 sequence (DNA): TGTGCCAGCAGTTTGCGACAAAACACCGGGGAGCTGTTTTTT.

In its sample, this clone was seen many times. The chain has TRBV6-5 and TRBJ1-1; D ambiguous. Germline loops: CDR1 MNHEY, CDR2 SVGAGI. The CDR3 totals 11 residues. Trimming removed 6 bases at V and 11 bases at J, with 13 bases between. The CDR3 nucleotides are TGTGCCAGCAGCCAGGAGTTTATGGCTTTCTTT. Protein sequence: CASSQEFMAFF.

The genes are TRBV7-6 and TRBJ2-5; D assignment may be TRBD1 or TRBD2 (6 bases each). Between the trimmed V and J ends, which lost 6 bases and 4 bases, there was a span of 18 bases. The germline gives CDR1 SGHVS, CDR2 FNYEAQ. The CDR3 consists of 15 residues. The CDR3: CASRGPDRGPETQYF. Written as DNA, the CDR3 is TGTGCCAGCAGGGGGCCCGACCGGGGGCCAGAGACCCAGTACTTC.

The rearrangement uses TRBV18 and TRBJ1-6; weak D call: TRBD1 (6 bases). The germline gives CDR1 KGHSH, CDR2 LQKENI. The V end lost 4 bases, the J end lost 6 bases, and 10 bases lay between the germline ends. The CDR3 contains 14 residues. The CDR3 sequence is CASSLLDSNSPLHF. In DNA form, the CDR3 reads TGTGCCAGCTCACTGCTGGACAGTAATTCACCCCTCCACTTT.

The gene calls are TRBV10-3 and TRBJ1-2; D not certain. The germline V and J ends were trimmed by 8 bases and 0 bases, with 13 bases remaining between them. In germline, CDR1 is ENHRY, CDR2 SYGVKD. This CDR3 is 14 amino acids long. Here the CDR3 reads CAIRRPGTNYGYTF. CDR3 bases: TGTGCCATCCGCCGGCCAGGAACTAACTATGGCTACACCTTC.

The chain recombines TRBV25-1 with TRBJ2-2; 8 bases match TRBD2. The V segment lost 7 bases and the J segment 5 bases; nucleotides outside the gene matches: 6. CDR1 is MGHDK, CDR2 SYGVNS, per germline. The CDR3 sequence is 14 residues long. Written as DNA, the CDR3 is TGTGCCAGCACGGGACTAGGGGTTACCGGGGAGCTGTTTTTT. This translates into CASTGLGVTGELFF.

For the CDR3, the DNA is TGTGCCAGTAGTATAGCTGCGGGCGGCACTGAAGCTTTCTTT. This gives the protein CASSIAAGGTEAFF. The chain is built from TRBV19 and TRBJ1-1; D not resolved. The CDR3 is made up of 14 amino acids. With 1 base removed from V and 4 bases from J, the gap between germline ends came to 10 bases. In germline, CDR1 is LNHDA, CDR2 SQIVND (reference sequence).

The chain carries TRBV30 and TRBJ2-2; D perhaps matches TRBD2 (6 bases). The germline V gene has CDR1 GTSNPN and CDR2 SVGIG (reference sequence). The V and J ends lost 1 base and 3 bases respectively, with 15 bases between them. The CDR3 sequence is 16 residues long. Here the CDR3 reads CAWSGAGRMDTGELFF. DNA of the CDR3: TGTGCCTGGAGTGGCGCGGGACGTATGGACACCGGGGAGCTGTTTTTT.

This chain's CDR3 is CASSDPPAGLANTEAFF. The CDR3 nucleotides are TGTGCCAGCAGTGACCCTCCTGCGGGGTTGGCGAACACTGAAGCTTTCTTT. The gene calls are TRBV2 and TRBJ1-1; D ambiguous. The CDR3 consists of 17 residues. Germline values: CDR1 SNHLY, CDR2 FYNNEI. Trimming removed 3 bases at V and 1 base at J, with 18 bases between.

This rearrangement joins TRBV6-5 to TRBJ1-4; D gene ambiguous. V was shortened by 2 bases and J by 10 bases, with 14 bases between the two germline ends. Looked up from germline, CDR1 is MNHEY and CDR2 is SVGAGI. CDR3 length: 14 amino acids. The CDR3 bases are TGTGCCAGCAGTTACGAGGGCAGGTTTGCAAAACTGTTTTTT. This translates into CASSYEGRFAKLFF.

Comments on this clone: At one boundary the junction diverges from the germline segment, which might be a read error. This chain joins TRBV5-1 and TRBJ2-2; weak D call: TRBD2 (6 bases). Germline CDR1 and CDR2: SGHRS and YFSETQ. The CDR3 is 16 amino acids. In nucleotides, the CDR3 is TGCGCCAGCAGGTTGGGGGGATTGAGTCACACCGGGGAGCTGTTTTTT. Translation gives CASRLGGLSHTGELFF.

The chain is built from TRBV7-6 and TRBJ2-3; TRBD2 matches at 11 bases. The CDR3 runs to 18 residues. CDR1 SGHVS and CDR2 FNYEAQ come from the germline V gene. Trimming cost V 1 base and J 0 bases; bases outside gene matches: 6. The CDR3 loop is CASSLGPGLAGSTDTQYF. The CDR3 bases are TGTGCCAGCAGCTTAGGCCCCGGACTAGCGGGTAGCACAGATACGCAGTATTTT.

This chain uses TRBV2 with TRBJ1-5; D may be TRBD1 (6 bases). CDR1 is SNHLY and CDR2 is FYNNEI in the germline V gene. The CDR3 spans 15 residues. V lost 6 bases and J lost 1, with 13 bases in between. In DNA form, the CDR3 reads TGTGCCAGCAGCGAACAAACAGGGAGCAATCAGCCCCAGCATTTT. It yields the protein CASSEQTGSNQPQHF.

The CDR3 sequence is CASSVLGGNTGELFF. The CDR3 DNA follows: TGTGCCAGCAGCGTTTTAGGGGGTAACACCGGGGAGCTGTTTTTT. The chain couples TRBV9 to TRBJ2-2; a weak D match, TRBD1 (6 bases). Trimming removed 2 bases from V and 2 bases from J, with 10 bases in between. CDR1 is SGDLS, CDR2 YYNGEE, per germline. The length of the CDR3 is 15 residues.

The CDR3 spells CASNMAGEAGELFF. DNA for the CDR3: TGTGCCAGCAACATGGCAGGGGAGGCCGGGGAGCTGTTTTTT. The chain has TRBV28 and TRBJ2-2; D is perhaps TRBD1 or TRBD2 (6 bases each). This CDR3 is built from 14 residues. Germline values: CDR1 MDHEN, CDR2 SYDVKM. Trimming left V 7 bases short and J 6 bases short, with 15 bases between.

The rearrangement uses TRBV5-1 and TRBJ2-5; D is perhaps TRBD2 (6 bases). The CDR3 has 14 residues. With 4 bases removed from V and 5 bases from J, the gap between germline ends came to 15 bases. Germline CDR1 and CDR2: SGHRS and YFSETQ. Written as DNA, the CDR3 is TGCGCCAGCAGCCTGCGGGGAGCGCTGGAGACCCAGTACTTC. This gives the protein CASSLRGALETQYF.

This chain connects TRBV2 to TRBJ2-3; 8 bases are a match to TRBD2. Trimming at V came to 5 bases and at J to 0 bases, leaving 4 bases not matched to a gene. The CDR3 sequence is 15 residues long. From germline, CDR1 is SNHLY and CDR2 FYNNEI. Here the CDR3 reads CASSHSGTSTDTQYF. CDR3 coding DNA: TGTGCCAGCAGTCATAGCGGGACTAGCACAGATACGCAGTATTTT.

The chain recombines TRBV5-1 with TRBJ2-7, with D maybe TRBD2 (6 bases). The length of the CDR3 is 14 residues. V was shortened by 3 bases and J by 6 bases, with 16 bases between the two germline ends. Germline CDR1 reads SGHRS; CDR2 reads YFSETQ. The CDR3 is CASSSGTVSGEQYF. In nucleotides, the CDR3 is TGCGCCAGCAGCTCAGGGACTGTTAGTGGCGAGCAGTACTTC.

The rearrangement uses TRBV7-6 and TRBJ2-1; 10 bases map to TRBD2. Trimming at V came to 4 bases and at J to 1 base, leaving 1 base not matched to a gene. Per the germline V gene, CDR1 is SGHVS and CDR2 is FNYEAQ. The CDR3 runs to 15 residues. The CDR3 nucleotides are TGTGCCAGCAGCTCACTAGCGGGATCCTACAATGAGCAGTTCTTC. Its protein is CASSSLAGSYNEQFF.

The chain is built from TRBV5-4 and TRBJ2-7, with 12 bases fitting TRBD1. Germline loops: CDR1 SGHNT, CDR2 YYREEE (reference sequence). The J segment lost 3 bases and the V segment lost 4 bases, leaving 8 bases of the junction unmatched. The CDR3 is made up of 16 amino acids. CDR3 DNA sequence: TGTGCCAGCAGCCTCCCAGGGACAGGGGGCTTCTACGAGCAGTACTTC. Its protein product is CASSLPGTGGFYEQYF.

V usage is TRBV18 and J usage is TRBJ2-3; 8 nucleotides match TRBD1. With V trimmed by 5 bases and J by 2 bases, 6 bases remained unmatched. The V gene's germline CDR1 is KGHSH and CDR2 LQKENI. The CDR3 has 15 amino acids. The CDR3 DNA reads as TGTGCCAGCTCATCCGGACAGGGAAACACAGATACGCAGTATTTT. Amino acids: CASSSGQGNTDTQYF.

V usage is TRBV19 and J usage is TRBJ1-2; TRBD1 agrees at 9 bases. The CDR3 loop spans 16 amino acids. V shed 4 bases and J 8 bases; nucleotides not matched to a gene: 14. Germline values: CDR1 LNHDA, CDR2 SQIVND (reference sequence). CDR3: CASSRGSGTGLWGYTF. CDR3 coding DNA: TGTGCCAGTAGTAGGGGATCCGGGACAGGGCTATGGGGCTACACCTTC.

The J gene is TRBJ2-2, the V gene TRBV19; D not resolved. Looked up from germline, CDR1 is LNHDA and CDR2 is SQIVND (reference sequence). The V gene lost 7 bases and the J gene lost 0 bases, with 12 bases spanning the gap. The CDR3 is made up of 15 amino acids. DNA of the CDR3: TGTGCCAGTAAGGGTTGGGCGGCGAACACCGGGGAGCTGTTTTTT. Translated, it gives CASKGWAANTGELFF.

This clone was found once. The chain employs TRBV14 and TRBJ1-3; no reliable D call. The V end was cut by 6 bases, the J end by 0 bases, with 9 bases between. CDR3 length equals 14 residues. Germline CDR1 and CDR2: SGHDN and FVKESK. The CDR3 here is CASRLEGSGNTIYF. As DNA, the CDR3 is TGTGCCAGCAGACTGGAGGGCTCTGGAAACACCATATATTTT.

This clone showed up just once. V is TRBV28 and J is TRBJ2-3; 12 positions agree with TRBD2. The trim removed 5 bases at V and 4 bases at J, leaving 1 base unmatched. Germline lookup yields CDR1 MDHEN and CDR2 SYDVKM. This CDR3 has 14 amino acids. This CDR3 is CASSPSGRADTQYF. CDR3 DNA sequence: TGTGCCAGCAGTCCTAGCGGGAGGGCAGATACGCAGTATTTT.